This T cell receptor beta chain originates from a study of T cells after yellow fever vaccination. It was through 5'RACE template switching that TCR cDNA was made, with a universal primer site and UMIs added. TCRdb redid the calling of the 5' RACE reads with MiXCR, one entry per CDR3 protein. The table shows hundreds of thousands of distinct CDR3 sequences, with 20% to 25% occurring only once. Trimming took off 4 bases at V and 9 bases at J, with 14 bases between the two ends. Germline V gene lookup returns CDR1 SGDLS and CDR2 YYNGEE. The CDR3 loop spans 13 amino acids. The sequence derives from a man aged 18 to 29 who received the YFV17D yellow fever vaccine. This chain connects TRBV9 to TRBJ1-5; D may be TRBD1 (5 bases). The sequenced sample was PBMCs, obtained more than 20 days after the first yellow fever vaccination. The CDR3 bases are TGTGCCAGCAGCTTCGAGCTTAGGGGGCCCCAGCATTTT. Translation gives CASSFELRGPQHF.